This T cell receptor beta chain came from a study of shared clonotypes between healthy human individuals. Germline V gene sequence: CDR1 MNHEY, CDR2 SMNVEV (reference sequence). The CDR3 runs 14 residues. Concerning this clone: Antigen specificity is unknown.

TCRdb's table, derived via immunoSEQ multiplex PCR, lists solely in-frame clones and lacks some. Of under 550,000 clones listed, almost 97% are singletons. Study-wide findings and caveats: Sharing across a few donors was seen in approximately 5.2% of naive CD4 clonotypes.

The chain uses TRBV27 and TRBJ2-5; D gene uncertain. Gene TRBJ2-7 matches the end of the DNA better, so the J call may be wrong. This receptor was taken from a woman aged 25 to 39 in good health. What was sequenced was naive CD4+ T cells sorted from blood. Stated subset: CD45RA+ positively selected. The CDR3 sequence: CASSPVAQTYEQYF. The CDR3 DNA is TGTGCCAGCAGCCCCGTGGCACAGACCTACGAGCAGTACTTC.